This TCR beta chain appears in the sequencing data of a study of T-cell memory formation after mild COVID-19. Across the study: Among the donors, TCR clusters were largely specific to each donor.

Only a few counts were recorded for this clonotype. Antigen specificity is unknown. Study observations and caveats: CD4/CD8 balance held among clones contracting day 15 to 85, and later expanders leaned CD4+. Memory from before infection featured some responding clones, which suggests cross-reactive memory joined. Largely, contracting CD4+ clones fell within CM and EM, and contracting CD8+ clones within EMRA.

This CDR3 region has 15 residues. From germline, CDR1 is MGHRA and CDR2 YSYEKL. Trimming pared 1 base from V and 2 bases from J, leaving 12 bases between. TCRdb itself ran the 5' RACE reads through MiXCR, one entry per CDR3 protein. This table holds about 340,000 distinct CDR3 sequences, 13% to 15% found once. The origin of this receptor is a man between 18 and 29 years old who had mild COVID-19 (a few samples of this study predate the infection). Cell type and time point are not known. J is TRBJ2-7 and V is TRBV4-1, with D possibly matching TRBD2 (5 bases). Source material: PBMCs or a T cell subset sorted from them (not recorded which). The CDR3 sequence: CASSQVPDGAYEQYV. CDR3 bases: TGCGCCAGCAGCCAAGTCCCGGACGGGGCCTACGAGCAGTACGTC.